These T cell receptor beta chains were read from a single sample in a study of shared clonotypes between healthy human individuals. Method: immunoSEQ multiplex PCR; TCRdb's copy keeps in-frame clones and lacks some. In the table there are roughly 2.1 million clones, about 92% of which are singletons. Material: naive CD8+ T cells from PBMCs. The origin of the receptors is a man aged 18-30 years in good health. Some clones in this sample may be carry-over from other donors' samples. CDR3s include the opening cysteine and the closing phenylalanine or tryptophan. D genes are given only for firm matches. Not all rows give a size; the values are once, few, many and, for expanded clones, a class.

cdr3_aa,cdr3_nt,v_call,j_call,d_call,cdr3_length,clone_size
CASSLGPGTDTQYF,TGTGCCAGCAGTTTGGGGCCCGGCACAGATACGCAGTATTTT,TRBV28,TRBJ2-3,NA,14,NA
CATREARQASYEQYF,TGTGCCACCAGGGAAGCTCGACAGGCATCTTACGAGCAGTACTTC,TRBV15,TRBJ2-7,NA,15,NA
CASSNRDNPYNEQFF,TGTGCCAGTAGTAACCGGGACAATCCCTACAATGAGCAGTTCTTC,TRBV19,TRBJ2-1,NA,15,NA
CASTGEMGDTQYF,TGTGCCAGCACCGGGGAAATGGGCGATACGCAGTATTTT,TRBV6-6,TRBJ2-3,NA,13,NA
CASSFEGANDEQYF,TGTGCCAGCAGCTTTGAGGGCGCGAACGACGAGCAGTACTTC,TRBV13,TRBJ2-7,NA,14,once
CASSSFLGSSYTF,TGTGCCAGCAGTTCATTCCTCGGGTCGAGCTACACCTTC,TRBV27,TRBJ1-2,NA,13,NA
CAASRDRTNQPQHF,TGTGCCGCCTCGCGGGACCGAACCAATCAGCCCCAGCATTTT,TRBV10-3,TRBJ1-5,NA,14,NA
CASSQGLAGTYEQYF,TGCGCCAGCAGCCAAGGACTAGCGGGAACCTACGAGCAGTACTTC,TRBV4-1,TRBJ2-7,TRBD2,15,NA
CASSPLPLAGVPDTQYF,TGTGCCAGCAGCCCACTGCCCCTAGCGGGAGTCCCAGATACGCAGTATTTT,TRBV27,TRBJ2-3,TRBD2,17,NA
CASSLVPGDYEQYF,TGTGCCAGCAGCTTAGTCCCAGGAGACTACGAGCAGTACTTC,TRBV7-8,TRBJ2-7,NA,14,NA
CASSQATENQETQYF,TGTGCCAGCAGCCAAGCAACGGAAAACCAAGAGACCCAGTACTTC,TRBV4-2,TRBJ2-5,NA,15,NA
CASSLSTAVVGELFF,TGTGCCAGCAGTTTATCTACCGCGGTGGTCGGGGAGCTGTTTTTT,TRBV27,TRBJ2-2,NA,15,NA
CSVEMDSQETQYF,TGCAGCGTTGAAATGGATTCCCAAGAGACCCAGTACTTC,TRBV29-1,TRBJ2-5,NA,13,NA
CASSPDNLGGHYGYTF,TGTGCCAGCAGTCCCGACAACCTAGGGGGCCACTATGGCTACACCTTC,TRBV27,TRBJ1-2,TRBD1,16,NA
CASSYGGPAYGYTF,TGTGCCAGCAGTTATGGGGGGCCGGCCTATGGCTACACCTTC,TRBV28,TRBJ1-2,NA,14,NA
CASSSLAGGLETQYF,TGCGCCAGCAGCTCACTAGCGGGAGGTCTAGAGACCCAGTACTTC,TRBV5-1,TRBJ2-5,TRBD2,15,once
CAISESTGGAELFF,TGTGCCATCAGTGAGAGTACAGGGGGCGCGGAACTGTTTTTT,TRBV10-3,TRBJ1-4,TRBD1,14,NA
CASSQDSSGFTDTQYF,TGCGCCAGCAGCCAAGATTCTAGCGGGTTCACAGATACGCAGTATTTT,TRBV4-1,TRBJ2-3,TRBD2,16,NA
CASSPESTDTQYF,TGTGCCAGCAGCCCCGAGTCCACAGATACGCAGTATTTT,TRBV5-6,TRBJ2-3,NA,13,NA
CASSLESGYGNTGELFF,TGCGCCAGCAGCTTGGAATCCGGATACGGGAACACCGGGGAGCTGTTTTTT,TRBV5-1,TRBJ2-2,NA,17,NA
CASSSPGSGYEQYF,TGTGCCAGCAGTAGTCCAGGCAGTGGTTACGAGCAGTACTTC,TRBV27,TRBJ2-7,NA,14,NA
CASSYPDPGGEAFF,TGTGCCAGCAGTTACCCAGACCCAGGGGGGGAAGCTTTCTTT,TRBV27,TRBJ1-1,TRBD1,14,NA
CASSSELSGANVLTF,TGTGCCAGTAGTAGTGAACTCTCTGGGGCCAACGTCCTGACTTTC,TRBV19,TRBJ2-6,NA,15,NA
CASSFIGMNTEAFF,TGTGCCAGCAGTTTCATCGGGATGAACACTGAAGCTTTCTTT,TRBV28,TRBJ1-1,NA,14,NA
CASSIARQSEQYF,TGTGCCAGTAGTATAGCGAGACAAAGCGAGCAGTACTTC,TRBV19,TRBJ2-7,NA,13,NA
CASSREQGIGTDEQYF,TGTGCCAGCAGCCGCGAACAGGGGATTGGCACCGACGAGCAGTACTTC,TRBV7-8,TRBJ2-7,TRBD1,16,NA
CATSREMLQSLGGNTEAFF,TGTGCCACCAGCAGAGAGATGCTTCAATCCCTAGGCGGGAACACTGAAGCTTTCTTT,TRBV15,TRBJ1-1,NA,19,once
CASSLGLAGVVLEDTQYF,TGTGCCAGCAGTTTAGGGCTAGCGGGAGTGGTTCTTGAAGATACGCAGTATTTT,TRBV27,TRBJ2-3,TRBD2,18,NA
CASSLTAGVGSDTQYF,TGCGCCAGCAGCTTGACGGCGGGAGTAGGCTCAGATACGCAGTATTTT,TRBV5-1,TRBJ2-3,TRBD2,16,NA
CASSSAEMIEQYF,TGTGCCAGCAGCTCCGCAGAGATGATCGAGCAGTACTTC,TRBV13,TRBJ2-7,NA,13,NA
CASRSDRMNTEAFF,TGTGCCAGCAGGTCAGACAGGATGAACACTGAAGCTTTCTTT,TRBV28,TRBJ1-1,NA,14,once
CASTTLRDSSYYEQYF,TGTGCCAGCACCACCCTACGGGACAGCTCCTACTACGAGCAGTACTTC,TRBV28,TRBJ2-7,TRBD1,16,NA
CASSAAALRGPTYNEQFF,TGTGCCAGCAGCGCGGCGGCGTTAAGGGGCCCAACCTACAATGAGCAGTTCTTC,TRBV9,TRBJ2-1,NA,18,NA
CASSLVGKTGELFF,TGTGCCAGCAGCTTAGTCGGCAAAACCGGGGAGCTGTTTTTT,TRBV11-2,TRBJ2-2,NA,14,NA
CASSEEGVLGYEQYF,TGTGCCAGCAGTGAAGAAGGCGTCTTGGGATACGAGCAGTACTTC,TRBV2,TRBJ2-7,NA,15,NA
CASSLGWGKDTEAFF,TGCGCCAGCAGCCTTGGTTGGGGGAAAGACACTGAAGCTTTCTTT,TRBV5-1,TRBJ1-1,NA,15,NA
CASSGEGGPDGYTF,TGTGCCAGCAGCGGTGAGGGAGGGCCAGATGGCTACACCTTC,TRBV9,TRBJ1-2,NA,14,NA
CASSFGHSYEQYF,TGCGCCAGCAGCTTCGGGCACTCCTACGAGCAGTACTTC,TRBV5-1,TRBJ2-7,NA,13,NA
CASSESSEGLGETQYF,TGCGCCAGCAGTGAGTCGAGCGAGGGGCTGGGCGAGACCCAGTACTTC,TRBV10-2,TRBJ2-5,NA,16,once
CASSLLIWEGGNTGELFF,TGTGCCAGCAGCTTGTTGATTTGGGAGGGAGGGAACACCGGGGAGCTGTTTTTT,TRBV11-2,TRBJ2-2,TRBD2,18,NA
CASSYGRNQPQHF,TGTGCCAGCAGTTATGGGCGGAATCAGCCCCAGCATTTT,TRBV6-5,TRBJ1-5,NA,13,once
CASSSPRRQGSGYEQFF,TGTGCCAGCAGCTCCCCCCGCCGACAGGGTTCGGGCTATGAGCAGTTCTTC,TRBV7-8,TRBJ2-1,TRBD1,17,once
CATSRDVGWTVTQETQYF,TGTGCCACCAGCAGAGATGTGGGTTGGACAGTCACCCAAGAGACCCAGTACTTC,TRBV15,TRBJ2-5,NA,18,NA
CASSLWGGADTQYF,TGTGCCAGCAGCTTGTGGGGCGGAGCAGATACGCAGTATTTT,TRBV5-6,TRBJ2-3,NA,14,NA
CASRLTIAGDSYEQYF,TGTGCCAGTAGACTTACCATAGCGGGAGATTCCTACGAGCAGTACTTC,TRBV19,TRBJ2-7,TRBD2,16,NA